These 3 T cell receptor beta chains originate from one sample sequenced in a study of CXCR3-negative and CXCR3-positive naive CD8 T cells. Overall study results and limits: When CXCR3-positive naive cells were set against CXCR3-negative naive cells, the former had more hydrophobic TRB CDR3s.

The TRB libraries of cDNA were built by UMI-labeled 5' RACE. Each CDR3 protein gets one entry in TCRdb, which reprocessed the 5' RACE reads and gives no DNA. Across under 150,000 distinct CDR3 sequences, the top ten clones capture around 0.3% of the sample. These receptors' antigens are unknown. The sample taken for sequencing was naive CXCR3+ CD8+ T cells from blood. Stated subset: CD45RO-CCR7+CD27+CD95- naive CD8+ T cells expressing CXCR3 (TNR3+). Source of these receptors: a human donor in good health. Some clones in this sample may be carry-over from other donors' samples.

The rearrangement uses TRBV2 and TRBJ2-1. Germline V gene lookup returns CDR1 SNHLY and CDR2 FYNNEI. The CDR3 extends over 13 amino acids. The CDR3 reads CASSRFSYNEQFF.

V usage is TRBV7-2 and J usage is TRBJ1-2; TCRdb gives TRBD1 as the D gene, but with no DNA this cannot be confirmed. The CDR3 runs 15 residues. The germline gives CDR1 SGHTA, CDR2 FQGNSA. The chain's CDR3 is CASSLGDRGHYGYTF.

V is TRBV20-1 and J is TRBJ1-5; TCRdb's assignment of TRBD1 cannot be checked, as there is no DNA. Germline CDR1 and CDR2: DFQATT and SNEGSKA (reference sequence). The CDR3 sequence is 14 residues long. The CDR3 reads CSAFTGYSNQPQHF.